Below are 30 T cell receptor beta chains sequenced from a single sample in a study of T cells after yellow fever vaccination. TCRdb analysed the 5' RACE reads with MiXCR anew, one entry per CDR3 protein. Of 550,000 or so distinct CDR3 sequences listed, under 25% are singletons. This material consisted of PBMCs, taken 15 days after the yellow fever booster vaccination. The receptor source for this set is a man younger than 40 who received the YFV17D yellow fever vaccine.

The genes are TRBV28 and TRBJ2-7, with 7 bases that match TRBD2. CDR3 length equals 15 residues. Germline V gene data show CDR1 as MDHEN and CDR2 as SYDVKM. J gave up 5 bases and V 1 base, and 8 bases lay outside the gene matches. Written as DNA, the CDR3 is TGTGCCAGCAGTTTATCGGGACTACCTGGGGACGAGCAGTACTTC. It encodes CASSLSGLPGDEQYF.

This clonotype was picked up a small number of times. This CDR3 reads CASSLRGSLRAGELFF. Written as DNA, the CDR3 is TGTGCCAGCAGCCTCCGCGGGAGCTTAAGGGCCGGGGAGCTGTTTTTT. V usage is TRBV3-1 and J usage is TRBJ2-2; 7 nucleotides match TRBD2. Germline V gene data show CDR1 as LGHDT and CDR2 as YNNKEL (reference sequence). There are 16 residues in the CDR3. V lost 4 bases, J lost 6 bases, and 11 bases stayed unmatched.

This chain joins TRBV7-2 and TRBJ2-7; D is unresolved. Germline CDR1 reads SGHTA; CDR2 reads FQGNSA. V dropped 1 base and J dropped 4 bases, with 5 bases sitting between them. This CDR3 has 12 amino acids. CDR3 sequence: CASSLVKYEQYF. In DNA, the CDR3 is TGTGCCAGCAGCTTAGTTAAGTACGAGCAGTACTTC.

This clonotype turned up a few times. The chain is built from TRBV7-9 and TRBJ1-2; D remains unclear. From germline, CDR1 is SEHNR and CDR2 FQNEAQ (reference sequence). The length of the CDR3 is 13 residues. Trimming removed 7 bases from V and 2 bases from J, with 11 bases in between. The CDR3 DNA is TGTGCCAGCACCCCGGGAGGGAACTATGGCTACACCTTC. This codes for CASTPGGNYGYTF.

This clonotype was counted between two and nine times. The V gene is TRBV5-1, the J gene TRBJ1-4; 9 bases line up with TRBD1. The V segment lost 3 bases and the J segment 8 bases; nucleotides outside the gene matches: 5. CDR1 is SGHRS, CDR2 YFSETQ, per germline. The CDR3 spans 14 residues. CDR3 amino acids: CASSSGQGGEKLFF. The CDR3, as DNA: TGCGCCAGCAGCTCGGGACAGGGAGGAGAAAAACTGTTTTTT.

This clonotype was recorded a few times. The chain carries TRBV28 and TRBJ1-2; TRBD1 might be the D (6 bases). V was clipped by 6 bases and J by 8 bases, with 13 bases between them. The CDR3 spans 12 residues. Germline V gives CDR1 MDHEN, CDR2 SYDVKM. CDR3 bases: TGTGCCAGCAGCATTCTAGGGGGAGGCTACACCTTC. Protein sequence: CASSILGGGYTF.

This clonotype was seen a few times. The chain carries TRBV20-1 and TRBJ1-2; D call uncertain. Germline V CDR1 and CDR2: DFQATT, SNEGSKA (reference sequence). The V end was cut by 6 bases, the J end by 3 bases, with 14 bases between. The CDR3 is made up of 13 amino acids. CDR3 protein: CSAPFADHYGYTF. In nucleotides, the CDR3 is TGCAGTGCCCCGTTCGCGGACCACTATGGCTACACCTTC.

A few counts support this clonotype. The chain couples TRBV7-6 to TRBJ1-5; tentative D call: TRBD1 (6 bases). CDR1 is SGHVS, CDR2 FNYEAQ, per germline. V dropped 1 base and J dropped 6 bases, with 10 bases sitting between them. CDR3 length: 14 amino acids. The CDR3 DNA reads TGTGCCAGCAGCTTAGAACAGGGAACTCAGCCCCAGCATTTT. Its translation is CASSLEQGTQPQHF.

This clonotype has only a few counts. The CDR3 is CASSNSQETQYF. CDR3 sequence (DNA): TGTGCCAGCAGCAACAGCCAAGAGACCCAGTACTTC. V gene TRBV7-2 combines with J gene TRBJ2-5; D call uncertain. The V gene's germline CDR1 is SGHTA and CDR2 FQGNSA. V lost 5 bases to trimming and J lost 1 base, with 5 bases between them. There are 12 residues in the CDR3. Filled out from reference TRBV7-2 and TRBJ2-5, the complete variable domain reads GAGVSQSPSNKVTEKGKDVELRCDPISGHTALYWYRQSLGQGLEFLIYFQGNSAPDKSGLPSDRFSAERTGGSVSTLTIQRTQQEDSAVYLCASSNSQETQYFGPGTRLLVL.

This chain joins TRBV10-3 and TRBJ2-2, with D unresolved. The V and J ends lost 6 bases and 1 base respectively, with 0 bases between them. Germline V gene lookup returns CDR1 ENHRY and CDR2 SYGVKD. This CDR3 comprises 11 residues. CDR3 nucleotide sequence: TGTGCCATCAGGAACACCGGGGAGCTGTTTTTT. As protein: CAIRNTGELFF.

In its sample, this clonotype was seen a few times. The rearrangement uses TRBV7-2 and TRBJ2-7; possibly TRBD2 for D (6 bases). Looked up from germline, CDR1 is SGHTA and CDR2 is FQGNSA. The germline V and J ends were trimmed by 2 bases and 4 bases, with 12 bases remaining between them. The length of the CDR3 is 14 residues. The CDR3 loop is CASSLFQRAYEQYF. The CDR3 coding sequence is TGTGCCAGCAGCTTATTCCAGCGGGCTTACGAGCAGTACTTC.

This clonotype appeared a few times. The J gene is TRBJ2-5, the V gene TRBV29-1, with a tentative D call TRBD2 (6 bases). This CDR3 comprises 12 residues. Trimming cost V 4 bases and J 4 bases, with 10 bases left between them. Germline V gives CDR1 SQVTM, CDR2 ANQGSEA. CDR3 region: CSVGGVRETQYF. In DNA, the CDR3 is TGCAGCGTTGGCGGGGTTAGAGAGACCCAGTACTTC.

The gene calls are TRBV20-1 and TRBJ1-4; no definite D call. The CDR3 runs to 16 residues. With 1 base removed from V and 4 bases from J, the gap between germline ends came to 16 bases. The germline CDR1 and CDR2 sequences are DFQATT and SNEGSKA (reference sequence). The CDR3 region is CSARAWGTDVNEKLFF. The DNA for the CDR3 is TGCAGTGCTAGAGCATGGGGTACCGACGTTAATGAAAAACTGTTTTTT.

This clonotype was picked up a small number of times. CDR3 coding DNA: TGCGCCAGCAGCATACTAGCGGGACCTACGGCGGGGGAGCTGTTTTTT. It codes for CASSILAGPTAGELFF. This chain connects TRBV5-1 to TRBJ2-2, with 10 bases lining up with TRBD2. With V trimmed by 4 bases and J by 8 bases, 11 bases remained unmatched. The CDR3 is 16 amino acids. Looked up from germline, CDR1 is SGHRS and CDR2 is YFSETQ.

The rearrangement uses TRBV29-1 and TRBJ2-1; D remains ambiguous. This CDR3 is built from 14 residues. CDR1 is SQVTM, CDR2 ANQGSEA, per germline. Trimming removed 1 base from V and 0 bases from J, with 7 bases in between. The CDR3 DNA follows: TGCAGCGTTGAAGGACAAAGCTCCTACAATGAGCAGTTCTTC. Translating gives CSVEGQSSYNEQFF.

This chain connects TRBV5-6 to TRBJ2-2; no firm D call. This CDR3 is built from 15 residues. V gave up 2 bases and J gave up 3 bases, with 11 bases separating them. The germline CDR1 and CDR2 sequences are SGHDT and YYEEEE. The CDR3 reads CASSFLSSHTGELFF. CDR3 sequence (DNA): TGTGCCAGCAGCTTTCTTTCTAGTCACACCGGGGAGCTGTTTTTT.

This clonotype was detected ten times or more. This chain uses TRBV14 with TRBJ2-2; no clear D gene. This CDR3 is built from 12 residues. Trimming stripped 6 bases from V and 7 bases from J, with 9 bases between. Germline V gene lookup returns CDR1 SGHDN and CDR2 FVKESK. The CDR3 loop is CASRRIGGELFF. CDR3 DNA: TGTGCCAGCAGACGTATAGGCGGGGAGCTGTTTTTT.

The sample holds a few counts of this clonotype. The chain combines TRBV27 with TRBJ1-6; TRBD1 is a possible D gene (5 bases). With 2 bases removed from V and 7 bases from J, the gap between germline ends came to 21 bases. There are 18 residues in the CDR3. CDR1 and CDR2 from the germline V gene are MNHEY and SMNVEV (reference sequence). The DNA of the CDR3 is TGTGCCAGCAGTTTAAAATGGGACGTACGCTTGGAGAATTCACCCCTCCACTTT. It yields the protein CASSLKWDVRLENSPLHF.

The J gene is TRBJ1-1, the V gene TRBV9; no clear D. CDR3 size: 16 residues. CDR1 and CDR2 from the germline V gene are SGDLS and YYNGEE. V lost 0 bases, J lost 3 bases, and 15 bases lay in between. Here the CDR3 reads CASSVAIESADTEAFF. CDR3 in DNA: TGTGCCAGCAGCGTAGCAATCGAGTCCGCGGACACTGAAGCTTTCTTT.

This clonotype was seen only a few times. V and J are TRBV7-2 and TRBJ2-1; tentatively, D is TRBD1 (6 bases). CDR1 is SGHTA and CDR2 is FQGNSA in the germline V gene. V shed 3 bases and J shed 12 bases, with 15 bases lying between them. This CDR3 contains 13 residues. The DNA for the CDR3 is TGTGCCAGCAGCTTGGTAGGGCTACAGGGGCAGTTCTTC. It translates to CASSLVGLQGQFF.

This clonotype showed up just a few times. This rearrangement joins TRBV3-1 to TRBJ2-4; TRBD2 might be the D (6 bases). The CDR3 length is 13 residues. V was clipped by 4 bases and J by 5 bases, with 9 bases between them. Germline values: CDR1 LGHDT, CDR2 YNNKEL (reference sequence). The CDR3 DNA is TGTGCCAGCAGCCGATTAGCGGAAAACATTCAGTACTTC. Its protein is CASSRLAENIQYF.

This clonotype has just a few counts. The gene calls are TRBV4-2 and TRBJ2-1; D is perhaps TRBD1 (5 bases). Germline V CDR1 and CDR2: LGHNA, YNFKEQ. V was trimmed by 1 base and J by 0 bases, leaving 10 bases between them. The CDR3 is made up of 16 amino acids. As DNA, the CDR3 is TGTGCCAGCAGCCAAGGAGACAGCAGCTCCTACAATGAGCAGTTCTTC. It is translated as CASSQGDSSSYNEQFF.

Here the CDR3 DNA reads TGTGCCAGCAGCCCCCGAATGGGGGGCACAGATACGCAGTATTTT. It is translated as CASSPRMGGTDTQYF. The chain combines TRBV27 with TRBJ2-3, with D possibly being TRBD1 or TRBD2 (5 bases each). CDR3 size: 15 residues. Trimming removed 6 bases from V and 1 base from J, with 14 bases in between. CDR1 is MNHEY and CDR2 is SMNVEV in the germline V gene (reference sequence).

This clonotype was picked up a small number of times. V gene TRBV10-3 combines with J gene TRBJ1-2; D is possibly TRBD1 (5 bases). V was trimmed by 6 bases and J by 8 bases, leaving 19 bases between them. The length of the CDR3 is 14 residues. CDR1 is ENHRY and CDR2 is SYGVKD in the germline V gene. The CDR3 DNA reads TGTGCCATCAGGGGAAGCTGGGACGGTACGGGCTACACCTTC. Encoded protein: CAIRGSWDGTGYTF.

This rearrangement joins TRBV5-1 to TRBJ2-1; TRBD1 matches 8 bases. The germline V gene encodes CDR1 SGHRS and CDR2 YFSETQ. V shed 0 bases, J shed 2 bases, and the junction held 10 bases outside the gene matches. The CDR3 runs to 18 residues. The CDR3 bases are TGCGCCAGCAGCTTGGGGACTTCCCGGGACAGGACCTACAATGAGCAGTTCTTC. Its protein is CASSLGTSRDRTYNEQFF. Complete variable domain (other parts from reference TRBV5-1 and TRBJ2-1): KAGVTQTPRYLIKTRGQQVTLSCSPISGHRSVSWYQQTPGQGLQFLFEYFSETQRNKGNFPGRFSGRQFSNSRSEMNVSTLELGDSALYLCASSLGTSRDRTYNEQFFGPGTRLTVL.

This sequence joins TRBV12-3 or TRBV12-4 and TRBJ2-5; the match to TRBD2 covers 7 bases. J lost 5 bases, V lost 5 bases, and 14 bases had no gene match. The CDR3 totals 16 residues. The CDR3 nucleotides read TGTGCCAGCAGTCCACAACGGACTAGTACTTGGGAGACCCAGTACTTC. Encoded protein: CASSPQRTSTWETQYF.

The J gene is TRBJ2-3, the V gene TRBV5-1; D is uncertain. The V end was cut by 4 bases, the J end by 3 bases, with 12 bases between. Germline assignment: CDR1 SGHRS and CDR2 YFSETQ. This CDR3 spans 14 amino acids. The CDR3 protein is CASSPSAGTDTQYF. DNA of the CDR3: TGCGCCAGCAGCCCCTCCGCAGGAACAGATACGCAGTATTTT. Combining the CDR3 with reference TRBV5-1 and TRBJ2-3 gives the whole variable domain KAGVTQTPRYLIKTRGQQVTLSCSPISGHRSVSWYQQTPGQGLQFLFEYFSETQRNKGNFPGRFSGRQFSNSRSEMNVSTLELGDSALYLCASSPSAGTDTQYFGPGTRLTVL.

The chain recombines TRBV15 with TRBJ2-1; TRBD2 agrees at 10 bases. V gave up 3 bases and J gave up 9 bases; unmatched junction bases: 11. Per germline, CDR1 LNHNV and CDR2 YYDKDF (reference sequence). The CDR3 sequence is 16 residues long. This CDR3 reads CATSRGIAGGYTEQFF. The CDR3, as DNA: TGTGCCACCAGCAGGGGAATAGCGGGAGGTTATACTGAGCAGTTCTTC.

There are many counts of this clonotype. The rearrangement joins TRBV2 to TRBJ2-2; D remains unclear. Germline V CDR1 and CDR2: SNHLY, FYNNEI. The CDR3 contains 15 residues. Trimming cost V 4 bases and J 0 bases, with 9 bases left between them. The CDR3 sequence is CASSVTLTNTGELFF. CDR3 in DNA: TGTGCCAGCAGTGTGACCCTAACGAACACCGGGGAGCTGTTTTTT.

In its sample, this clonotype was seen many times. The chain couples TRBV7-2 to TRBJ2-2; D may be TRBD1 or TRBD2 (5 bases each). The CDR3 contains 14 residues. Trimming stripped 7 bases from V and 2 bases from J, with 11 bases between. Per the germline V gene, CDR1 is SGHTA and CDR2 is FQGNSA. The CDR3 DNA reads TGTGCCAGCACCCGGGACGCTAACACCGGGGAGCTGTTTTTT. Translation gives CASTRDANTGELFF. Looking up the rest from reference TRBV7-2 and TRBJ2-2 gives the full variable domain: GAGVSQSPSNKVTEKGKDVELRCDPISGHTALYWYRQSLGQGLEFLIYFQGNSAPDKSGLPSDRFSAERTGGSVSTLTIQRTQQEDSAVYLCASTRDANTGELFFGEGSRLTVL.